Listed below are T cell receptor beta chains from one sample, sequenced in a study of blood T cells in healthy people across ages. TCRdb reanalysed the 5' RACE reads using MiXCR and keeps one entry per CDR3 protein. The sample has more than 700,000 distinct CDR3 sequences; less than 70% are singletons. The sequenced sample consisted of blood. All receptors derive from an elderly man in good health. Each CDR3 is given with its conserved first and last residue.

v_gene	j_gene	CDR3aa
TRBV3-1	TRBJ2-7	CASSLPGRASYEQYF
TRBV9	TRBJ2-3	CASSSGAGGNADTQYF
TRBV6-5	TRBJ2-4	CASSYSAARTNIQYF
TRBV7-2	TRBJ2-3	CASSLGSGRATDTQYF
TRBV27	TRBJ2-7	CASTTSGRANEQYF
TRBV4-1	TRBJ2-1	CASSQTSGSYEQFF
TRBV11-3	TRBJ2-5	CASSLDGRDEDETQYF
TRBV24-1	TRBJ2-6	CATSDWTGNLPGANVLTF
TRBV27	TRBJ1-2	CASSAVGEVYGYTF
TRBV24-1	TRBJ2-1	CATSDLAGARYNEQFF
TRBV6-1	TRBJ2-7	CASSENPSGRSYEQYF
TRBV6-5	TRBJ1-2	CASSYRPGYGYTF
TRBV12-3/TRBV12-4	TRBJ1-2	CASSPDGDREHGYTF
TRBV29-1	TRBJ2-1	CSVLGGSSCNEQFF
TRBV6-2/TRBV6-3	TRBJ2-7	CASSDDGGAYEQYF
TRBV20-1	TRBJ2-1	CSAPPVAGGLGNEQFF
TRBV20-1	TRBJ2-3	CSARGWRGRVSTDTQYF
TRBV2	.	CASSGRIGGGETQYF
TRBV18	TRBJ2-5	CASSPTQVAGGETQYF
TRBV20-1	TRBJ2-3	CSAPHGRPTSTDTQYF
TRBV5-1	TRBJ1-6	CASSLDGGGLSYNSPLHF
TRBV27	TRBJ1-6	CASSPRERISPLHF
TRBV12-5	TRBJ2-1	CASGLRLAGGDEQFF
TRBV5-1	TRBJ2-7	CASSLDSGLPEQYF
TRBV7-9	TRBJ1-6	CASSLLGQQHSPLHF
TRBV6-1	TRBJ2-6	CASRKGQGDAGANVLTF
TRBV29-1	TRBJ2-2	CSVGAPGGFGELFF
TRBV2	TRBJ1-2	CASKGSNYGYTF
TRBV6-5	TRBJ2-7	CASSYSGSGGSGEQYF
TRBV6-2/TRBV6-3	TRBJ2-3	CARVSGTHRYAYF
TRBV7-3	.	CASSLVAGGSEQYF
TRBV27	TRBJ2-7	CASSKGFAYEQYF
TRBV27	TRBJ2-5	CASRPPGGGYQETQYF
TRBV27	.	CASGQADYEQYF
TRBV11-2	TRBJ1-2	CASSLLGRQLLGYGYTF
TRBV28	TRBJ2-7	CASRSGRASTYNEQYF
TRBV7-2	TRBJ1-2	CASSLTQGGHGYTF
TRBV5-1	TRBJ2-5	CASSWGVPGGQETQYF
TRBV3-1	TRBJ2-5	CASSLGLEGTQYF
TRBV20-1	TRBJ2-1	CSARQGTGSYNEQFF
TRBV5-1	TRBJ2-7	CASSLRGTGVYEQYF
TRBV29-1	TRBJ1-1	CSVEESAVNTEAFF
TRBV27	TRBJ1-2	CASSLEMGLNYGYTF
TRBV28	TRBJ1-5	CAARGRGPGNQPQHF
TRBV5-1	TRBJ2-1	CASSPATSGSGSYNEQFF
TRBV20-1	TRBJ2-7	CSARSGQAPLGEQYF
TRBV29-1	TRBJ2-5	CSVTRRLAVAQETQYF
TRBV7-3	TRBJ2-2	CASSNSAGGPGELFF
TRBV20-1	TRBJ2-3	CSASVTQFRTDTQYF
TRBV5-1	TRBJ2-5	CAGSNRGRETQYF
TRBV10-3	TRBJ2-5	CAISEKRETQYF
TRBV4-1	TRBJ2-1	CASSRSGTSYNEQFF
TRBV4-1	TRBJ1-1	CASSHGGGGTEAFF